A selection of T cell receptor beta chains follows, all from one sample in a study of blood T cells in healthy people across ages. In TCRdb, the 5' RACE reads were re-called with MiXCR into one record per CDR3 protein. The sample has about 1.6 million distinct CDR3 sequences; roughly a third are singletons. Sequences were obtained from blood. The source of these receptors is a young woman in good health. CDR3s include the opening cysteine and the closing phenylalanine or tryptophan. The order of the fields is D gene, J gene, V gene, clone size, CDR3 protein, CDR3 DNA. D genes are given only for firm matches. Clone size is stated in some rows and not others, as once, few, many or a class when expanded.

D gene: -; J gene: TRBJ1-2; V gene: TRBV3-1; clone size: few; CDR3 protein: CASSLQGGHYGYTF; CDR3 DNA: TGTGCCAGCAGCCTTCAAGGGGGGCACTATGGCTACACCTTC
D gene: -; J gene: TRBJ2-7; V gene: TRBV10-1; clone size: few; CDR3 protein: CASSDPLAPMGEQYF; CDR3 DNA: TGCGCCAGCAGTGACCCTCTAGCACCAATGGGCGAGCAGTACTTC
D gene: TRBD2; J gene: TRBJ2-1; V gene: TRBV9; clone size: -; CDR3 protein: CASSVGGGGALIEQFF; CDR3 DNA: TGTGCCAGCAGCGTAGGGGGCGGGGGGGCCCTTATTGAGCAGTTCTTC
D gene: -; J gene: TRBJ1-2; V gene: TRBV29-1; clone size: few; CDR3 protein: CSVEVARGGYTF; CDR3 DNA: TGCAGCGTTGAAGTGGCCCGTGGTGGCTACACCTTC
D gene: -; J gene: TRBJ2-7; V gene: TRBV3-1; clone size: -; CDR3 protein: CASSPGQYMYEQYF; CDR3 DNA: TGTGCCAGCAGCCCAGGACAGTATATGTACGAGCAGTACTTC
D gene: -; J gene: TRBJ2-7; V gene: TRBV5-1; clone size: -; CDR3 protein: CASSLDSVFGEQYF; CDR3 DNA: TGCGCCAGCAGCTTGGATTCTGTTTTCGGCGAGCAGTACTTC
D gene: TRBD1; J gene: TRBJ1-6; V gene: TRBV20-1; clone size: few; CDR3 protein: CSARGKGQGPSPLHF; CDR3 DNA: TGCAGTGCTAGGGGGAAGGGACAGGGTCCTTCACCCCTCCACTTT
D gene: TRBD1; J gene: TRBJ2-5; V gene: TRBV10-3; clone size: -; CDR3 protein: CAIGTETKQYF; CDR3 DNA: TGTGCCATCGGGACAGAGACTAAGCAGTACTTC
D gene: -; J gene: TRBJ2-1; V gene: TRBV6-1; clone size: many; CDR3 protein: CASSAPLTRNEQFF; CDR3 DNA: TGTGCCAGCAGTGCCCCGTTGACAAGGAATGAGCAGTTCTTC
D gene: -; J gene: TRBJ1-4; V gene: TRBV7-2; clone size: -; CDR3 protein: CASSLVTWEKRFF; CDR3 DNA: TGTGCCAGCAGCTTAGTCACGTGGGAAAAACGGTTTTTT
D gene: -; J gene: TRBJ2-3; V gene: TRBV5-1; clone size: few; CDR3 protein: CASSPPGTPGDTQYF; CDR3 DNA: TGCGCCAGCAGCCCCCCTGGGACCCCGGGAGATACGCAGTATTTT
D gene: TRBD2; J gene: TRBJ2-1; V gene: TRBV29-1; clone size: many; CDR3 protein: CSARSGTNEQFF; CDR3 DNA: TGCAGCGCTCGTAGCGGGACCAATGAGCAGTTCTTC
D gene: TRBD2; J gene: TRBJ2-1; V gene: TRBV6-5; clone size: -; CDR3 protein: CASSRGGSLPYNEQFF; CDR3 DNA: TGTGCCAGCAGCCGAGGCGGGAGTCTCCCCTACAATGAGCAGTTCTTC